The rows below give T cell receptor beta chains drawn from one sample of a study of CD8 T cells in Susac syndrome. Using its own MiXCR run on the immunoSEQ multiplex PCR reads, TCRdb lists one record per CDR3 protein. The sample includes some 200,000 distinct CDR3 sequences, 90% to 95% of them seen just once. Sequencing used CD4+ T cells from PBMCs. The source of these receptors is a human donor with multiple sclerosis. CDR3s include the opening cysteine and the closing phenylalanine or tryptophan. D genes are given only for firm matches.

CDR3 DNA | CDR3 protein | J gene | V gene | D gene
TGTGCCAGCAGCCTTCCGGGACAGGGGGCCTATGGCTACACCTTC | CASSLPGQGAYGYTF | TRBJ1-2 | TRBV4-2 | TRBD1
TGTGCCAGCAGCCGTGGCGACAGGGACAATGAGCAGTTCTTC | CASSRGDRDNEQFF | TRBJ2-1 | TRBV5-6 | TRBD1
TGTGCCAGCAGCCCCGAAGGTGGGACAGGCAATCAGCCCCAGCATTTT | CASSPEGGTGNQPQHF | TRBJ1-5 | TRBV7-9 | TRBD1
TGCAGTGCTGCCGGGGTTATTAAGGGAGATACGCAGTATTTT | CSAAGVIKGDTQYF | TRBJ2-3 | TRBV20-1 | -
TGTGCCAGCTCCCCGCCAGGGCTCGTAACTGAAGCTTTCTTT | CASSPPGLVTEAFF | TRBJ1-1 | TRBV18 | -
TGTGCCAGCAGCTCCAAACCAGGGAACTATGGCTACACCTTC | CASSSKPGNYGYTF | TRBJ1-2 | TRBV7-9 | -
TGCAGTGCACACTCGACAGGGCGAGACTATGGCTACACCTTC | CSAHSTGRDYGYTF | TRBJ1-2 | TRBV20-1 | TRBD1
TGTGCCAGCAGCTTCACTACCCAAGAGACCCAGTACTTC | CASSFTTQETQYF | TRBJ2-5 | TRBV7-9 | -
TGTGCCAGCAGCCCGGGACAGCTAACGAATTCACCCCTCCACTTT | CASSPGQLTNSPLHF | TRBJ1-6 | TRBV3-1 | TRBD1
TGCAGTGCTAGAAACCAGGGCGGACGACCAACAGATACGCAGTATTTT | CSARNQGGRPTDTQYF | TRBJ2-3 | TRBV20-1 | -
TGCAGCGCCGAAGGCTACAAAGAGACCCAGTACTTC | CSAEGYKETQYF | TRBJ2-5 | TRBV29-1 | -
TGTGCCAGCTCACCGCGAACGACAGGGAACCAGAAGAACACCGGGGAGCTGTTTTTT | CASSPRTTGNQKNTGELFF | TRBJ2-2 | TRBV18 | TRBD1
TGTGCCTGGAGTGTGGGACTAGCGTACCAAGAGACCCAGTACTTC | CAWSVGLAYQETQYF | TRBJ2-5 | TRBV30 | TRBD2
TGTGCGGGGCGAGGGGACAGGTCACCCCTCCACTTT | CAGRGDRSPLHF | TRBJ1-6 | TRBV2 | TRBD1
TGTGCCAGCAGTTCCCGGGCGGACGAGCAGTACTTC | CASSSRADEQYF | TRBJ2-7 | TRBV12-3/TRBV12-4 | -
TGTGCCTGGAGTTCTCTCAGGGGGGATCATCAGCCCCAGCATTTT | CAWSSLRGDHQPQHF | TRBJ1-5 | TRBV30 | TRBD1
TGTGCCACCAGTGATTTAGCCGACAATGAGCAGTTCTTC | CATSDLADNEQFF | TRBJ2-1 | TRBV24-1 | -
TGCAGTGCCCATCCAGGGACTTCCTCCTACGAGCAGTACTTC | CSAHPGTSSYEQYF | TRBJ2-7 | TRBV20-1 | -
TGCGCCAGCAGCCAACCCGGGATAGCAGATACGCAGTATTTT | CASSQPGIADTQYF | TRBJ2-3 | TRBV4-1 | -
TGTGCCAGCAGCTACGCGGATTTCTATGGCTACACCTTC | CASSYADFYGYTF | TRBJ1-2 | TRBV5-6 | -
TGCAGCGTCCTAGCGGGAGCTAGCACAGATACGCAGTATTTT | CSVLAGASTDTQYF | TRBJ2-3 | TRBV29-1 | TRBD2
TGTGCCAGCGCGGGGGGTCCAGCCGGGGAGCTGTTTTTT | CASAGGPAGELFF | TRBJ2-2 | TRBV7-9 | TRBD2